This TCR beta chain was identified during a study of blood T cells in healthy people across ages (dated by TCRdb to about 2015). For the wider study: In model experiments, template switching captured roughly one uniquely barcoded TCR beta cDNA molecule for every two T cells. The study analyzed two additional independent replicas of 1 million unique cDNA reads from the same blood draw for two donors, one aged 18 to 30 and one aged 80 or older. To track age-related changes in TCR beta repertoire diversity, the study relied on deep sequencing normalized with unique cDNA molecular identifiers. To avoid experimental bias, donors of different ages were randomly spread across the sequencing lanes. Four age groups were formed from the donors: young (average roughly 16 years), middle-aged (approximately 39), aged (approximately 60) and long-lived (about 80). What the work shows at the level of the full study, not this receptor alone: As age increased, observed TCR beta diversity per million T cells dropped in a roughly linear way, and a significant reduction was already evident by age 40. The percentage of naive T cells measured by flow cytometry correlated strongly with observed TCR beta diversity. Since profiling was done on bulk unsorted PBMCs, naive and antigen-experienced compartments could not be conclusively compared. Donor CMV infection status was unknown, potentially confounding age-related changes in expanded clonotypes. The long-lived group showed more naive CD4+ T cells, fewer expanded clones and increased TCR diversity than the aged group, suggesting age selection. Total diversity estimates from one million sequenced T cells were considered lower bounds and underestimates.

To prepare the library, 5' RACE was applied. Sequenced on an Illumina HiSeq 2500. A second PCR of about 6 to 11 cycles was performed with a sample-barcoded 5' primer and a J-beta primer mix. Each TCR beta cDNA molecule received a unique molecular identifier from a template-switch 5' adaptor carrying 12 random nucleotides. Each sample yielded at least 2.5 million CDR3-containing paired-end reads. First-strand cDNA synthesis was performed from all RNA using the Mint cDNA synthesis kit, with priming by a TRBC-specific oligonucleotide. All cDNA was treated with uracil-DNA glycosylase and then went through a first 18-cycle PCR with the universal primers M1SS and BC2_uni_R. The original methods were these. For normalization, 1 million high-quality reads were randomly selected from each sample, with every read carrying a distinct molecular identifier. Reads sharing molecular identifiers were discarded rather than binned into consensus sequences. MiTCR, run with a Q25 quality threshold and the strictest error-elimination algorithm, handled CDR3 identification, clonotype clustering and error correction. A nonparametric unseen species model with Euler transformation was used to estimate a lower bound on total TCR beta diversity. TCRdb ran its own pipeline on the public reads, namely fastp trimming at Q25 and MiXCR clone calling, and kept in-frame beta chains. Here each entry gathers all rows of one CDR3 protein and keeps the most common genes and DNA. TCRdb's processing, not the study's, gives the V and J calls here. In all, the sample holds about 570,000 distinct CDR3 sequences, and approximately 25% of those were seen once. Approximately 17% of the sample is taken by the ten largest.

The germline V gene sets CDR1 to LGHNA and CDR2 to YSLEER. The CDR3 sequence holds 17 residues, the cysteine and phenylalanine included. Only the CDR3 DNA stays, 51 bases, in frame from base 1. V sheds 0 bases and J sheds 2 bases, leaving 11 bases between their ends. A remark on this clonotype: It lacks a known antigen. Base qualities were left out, and no much larger clone turns up one base away.

Systemically healthy Caucasian individuals from Russia, approximately 39 in total and aged about 6 to 100 years, were included as donors. Roughly 9 milliliters of peripheral blood were drawn from each donor into EDTA-treated Vacutainer tubes. Ficoll-Paque density-gradient centrifugation was used to isolate PBMCs, with at least 6.5 million per sample. Trizol reagent was used to extract total RNA from the PBMCs, yielding at least 6 micrograms per sample. For every donor, an aliquot of PBMCs went through flow cytometry to measure the percentages of naive CD45RAhigh/CD27high T cells. The sequence derives from a woman aged 65 to 85 in good health. The sequence joins TRBV4-3 to TRBJ2-6; no D gene can be assigned with confidence. Sequencing used blood. The bases read TGCGCCAGCAGCCAAGATTATCGGGTAGCTGGGGCCAACGTCCTGACTTTC. The translation is CASSQDYRVAGANVLTF.